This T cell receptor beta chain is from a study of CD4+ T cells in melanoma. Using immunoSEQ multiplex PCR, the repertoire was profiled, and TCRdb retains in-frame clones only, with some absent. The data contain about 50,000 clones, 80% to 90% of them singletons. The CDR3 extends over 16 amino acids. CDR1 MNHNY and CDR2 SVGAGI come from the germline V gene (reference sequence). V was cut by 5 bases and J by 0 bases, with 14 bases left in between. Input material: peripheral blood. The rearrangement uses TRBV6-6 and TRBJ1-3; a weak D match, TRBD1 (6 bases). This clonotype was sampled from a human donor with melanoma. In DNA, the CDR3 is TGTGCCAGCAGTAGATACAGGGAGAGCTCTGGAAACACCATATATTTT. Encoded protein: CASSRYRESSGNTIYF.